This T cell receptor beta chain came from a study of control samples from healthy donors and cancer patients. Germline V lookup: CDR1 DFQATT, CDR2 SNEGSKA (reference sequence). CDR3 length: 11 amino acids. V lost 3 bases, J lost 3 bases, and 6 bases lay in between. Method: immunoSEQ multiplex PCR; TCRdb's copy keeps in-frame clones and lacks some. There are 90,000 to 100,000 clones in the sample; 84% occur only once, and about 35% lies in the top ten. The sequenced material came from PBMCs. The chain combines TRBV20-1 with TRBJ2-7; D uncertain. The clonotype originates from an older man with lung cancer. The CDR3: CSARANYEQYF. The CDR3 bases are TGCAGTGCTAGGGCGAACTACGAGCAGTACTTC.